Reported below is one T cell receptor (beta chain). Method: immunoSEQ multiplex PCR; TCRdb's copy keeps in-frame clones and lacks some. In the table there are 45,000 to 60,000 clones, 88% of which are singletons. These data originate in a study of PD-L1 blockade in urothelial cancer. Study overall: Starting in 2014, patients were given atezolizumab (1,200 mg intravenously every 3 weeks). After treatment start, blood was analyzed at 3 weeks (second dose) and at 6 weeks. A median blood sample held about 140,000 T cells and tens of thousands of unique TCRs.

V lost 6 bases to trimming and J lost 5 bases; unmatched junction nucleotides: 6. The CDR3 runs 14 residues. Germline V gives CDR1 LNHDA, CDR2 SQIVND (reference sequence). Time point specified: peripheral blood 6 weeks after treatment start. Patients yielded 1 to 8 samples each, pretreatment and on-treatment. The specimen was PBMCs, collected around atezolizumab (anti-PD-L1) treatment. The rearrangement links TRBV19 to TRBJ2-1; 8 bases align to TRBD2. This TCR came from a man aged 60 to 69 with urothelial cancer. CDR3 nucleotides: TGTGCCAGTAGGGAACTAGCGGCCCACAATGAGCAGTTCTTC. Translation: CASRELAAHNEQFF.